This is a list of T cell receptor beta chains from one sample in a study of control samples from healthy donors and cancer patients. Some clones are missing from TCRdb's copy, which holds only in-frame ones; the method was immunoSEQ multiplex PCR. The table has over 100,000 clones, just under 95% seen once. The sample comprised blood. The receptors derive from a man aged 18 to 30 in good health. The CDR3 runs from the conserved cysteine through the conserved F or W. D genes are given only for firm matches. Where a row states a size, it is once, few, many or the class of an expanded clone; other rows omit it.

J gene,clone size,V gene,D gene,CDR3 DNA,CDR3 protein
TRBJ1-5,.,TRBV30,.,TGTGCCTGGAGTGTGTCACGGCTCAATCAGCCCCAGCATTTT,CAWSVSRLNQPQHF
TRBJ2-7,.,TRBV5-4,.,TGTGCCAGCAGCTTGGAGGGGGAATCAGCCGAGCAGTACTTC,CASSLEGESAEQYF
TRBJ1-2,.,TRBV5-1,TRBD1,TGCGCCAGCAGTCACGACAGGGGGAACTATGGCTACACCTTC,CASSHDRGNYGYTF
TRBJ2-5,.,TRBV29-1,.,TGCAGCGTTGGACCCTACCAAGAGACCCAGTACTTC,CSVGPYQETQYF
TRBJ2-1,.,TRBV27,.,TGTGCCAGCAGTTCAGGAGGGGCCTACAATGAGCAGTTCTTC,CASSSGGAYNEQFF
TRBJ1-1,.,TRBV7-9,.,TGTGCCGGCCAAACGAACACTGAAGCTTTCTTT,CAGQTNTEAFF
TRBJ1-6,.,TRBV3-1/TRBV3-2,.,TGTGCCAGCAGCCAAGCTGGCAGTAAGAATTCACCCCTCCACTTT,CASSQAGSKNSPLHF
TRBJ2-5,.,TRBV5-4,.,TGTGCCAGCAGCTTGGTAGGGGGAACCCAGTACTTC,CASSLVGGTQYF
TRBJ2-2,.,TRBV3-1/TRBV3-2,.,TGTGCCAGCAGCCAAGATTTGGGGCGGGGGCGTACCGGGGAGCTGTTTTTT,CASSQDLGRGRTGELFF
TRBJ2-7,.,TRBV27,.,TGTGCCAGCAGTCCAGGCCTCGGGCAGGGGACCTACGAGCAGTACTTC,CASSPGLGQGTYEQYF
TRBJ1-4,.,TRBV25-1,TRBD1,TGTGCCAGCAGTGAAGCCAGGGGGGAAAAACTGTTTTTT,CASSEARGEKLFF
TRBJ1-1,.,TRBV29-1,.,TGCAGCGTTGTTTCGGGGACTGAAGCTTTCTTT,CSVVSGTEAFF
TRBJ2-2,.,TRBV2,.,TGTGCCAGCAAAGACGGGGAGCTGTTTTTT,CASKDGELFF
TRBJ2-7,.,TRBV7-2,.,TGTGCCAGCAGCTTCCACTTTGCCTACGAGCAGTACTTC,CASSFHFAYEQYF
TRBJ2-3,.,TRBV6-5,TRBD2,TGTGCCAGCAGTTACGCGACTAGCGCTAGCGCTACGCAGTATTTT,CASSYATSASATQYF
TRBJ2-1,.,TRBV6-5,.,TGTGCCAGCAGTAGACCGGGACGGACCCCCAATGAGCAGTTCTTC,CASSRPGRTPNEQFF
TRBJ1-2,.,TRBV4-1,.,TGCGCCAGCAGCCCCCCAGGGAGCTATGGCTACACCTTC,CASSPPGSYGYTF
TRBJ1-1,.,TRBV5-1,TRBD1,TGCGCCAGCAGCTTGAAGGGGACAGGGGGGTTTTCTGTCCTGGAAGCTTTCTTT,CASSLKGTGGFSVLEAFF
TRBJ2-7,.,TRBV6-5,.,TGTGCCAGCAGTTACCGTGGGCGAACCTACGAGCAGTACTTC,CASSYRGRTYEQYF
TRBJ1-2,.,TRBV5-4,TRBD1,TGTGCCAGCCATCAGGGGGCAGTTGAGGGGTCCTATGGCTACACCTTC,CASHQGAVEGSYGYTF
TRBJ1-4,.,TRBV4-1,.,TGCGCCAGCAGCCATACTGACCCCGACCGTTTCGAACTGTTTTTT,CASSHTDPDRFELFF
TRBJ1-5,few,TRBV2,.,TGTGCCAGCAGCCTCGTGGGGCGGATTAGCAATCAGCCCCAGCATTTT,CASSLVGRISNQPQHF
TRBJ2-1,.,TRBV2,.,TGTGCCAGCAGTGACGGGTGGAGCCCGAATGAGCAGTTCTTC,CASSDGWSPNEQFF
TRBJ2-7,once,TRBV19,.,TGTGCCAGTAGTTCTCGCTACGAGCAGTACTTC,CASSSRYEQYF
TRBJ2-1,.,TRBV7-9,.,TGTGCCAGCAGTTGGGGACTCCGATACAATGAGCAGTTCTTC,CASSWGLRYNEQFF
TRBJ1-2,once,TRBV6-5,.,TGTGCCAGCAGAACGGGTATCAACTATGGCTACACCTTC,CASRTGINYGYTF
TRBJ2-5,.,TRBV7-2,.,TGTGCCAGCAGCTTACAAGCAGAAGAGACCCAGTACTTC,CASSLQAEETQYF
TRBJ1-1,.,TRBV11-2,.,TGTGCCAGCAGCAGGGGGGTAGGCACTGAAGCTTTCTTT,CASSRGVGTEAFF
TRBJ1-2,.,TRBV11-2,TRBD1,TGTGCCAGCAGCTTGTCAGGGGGCTCTGATGGCTACACCTTC,CASSLSGGSDGYTF
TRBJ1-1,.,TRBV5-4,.,TGTGCCAGCAGTAGGGAAGTGGGGAACACTGAAGCTTTCTTT,CASSREVGNTEAFF
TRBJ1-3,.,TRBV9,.,TGTGCCAGCAGCATCGACAGCGTCTCTGGAAACACCATATATTTT,CASSIDSVSGNTIYF
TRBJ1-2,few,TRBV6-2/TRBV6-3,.,TGTGCCAGCAGTAACAACAGATATGGCTACACCTTC,CASSNNRYGYTF
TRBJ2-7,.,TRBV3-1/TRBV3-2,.,TGTGCCAGCAGCCAAGGCTACGAGCAGTACTTC,CASSQGYEQYF
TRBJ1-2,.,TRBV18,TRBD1,TGTGCCAGCTCACCCAGGGGGGATGGCTACACCTTC,CASSPRGDGYTF
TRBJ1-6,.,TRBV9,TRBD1,TGTGCCAGCAGCGTAGCTAGCGGGACAGGGAATAATTCACCCCTCCACTTT,CASSVASGTGNNSPLHF
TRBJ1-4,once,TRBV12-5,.,TGTGCTAGTGGTTTGGTAGCAACTAATGAAAAACTGTTTTTT,CASGLVATNEKLFF
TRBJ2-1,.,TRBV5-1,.,TGCGCCAGCAGCCCCCCCGGTCGAGGAGAGCAGTTCTTC,CASSPPGRGEQFF
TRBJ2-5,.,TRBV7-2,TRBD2,TGTGCCAGCAGCCGGGGACTAGCCGAGACCCAGTACTTC,CASSRGLAETQYF
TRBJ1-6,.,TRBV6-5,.,TGTGCCAGCGGCAGTTTTAGGAATTCACCCCTCCACTTT,CASGSFRNSPLHF
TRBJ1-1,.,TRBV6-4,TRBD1,TGTGCCAGCAGTGACCCACTTCGAACAGGGGACCTCACTTTGGGGAACACTGAAGCTTTCTTT,CASSDPLRTGDLTLGNTEAFF
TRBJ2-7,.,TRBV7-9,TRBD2,TGTGCCAGCAGCTTCGGTTCTAGCGGGGGGGATGAGCAGTACTTC,CASSFGSSGGDEQYF
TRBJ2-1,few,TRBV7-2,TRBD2,TGTGCCAGCAGCCTGGGACTAGCGGGGAACAATGAGCAGTTCTTC,CASSLGLAGNNEQFF
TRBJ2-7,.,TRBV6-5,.,TGTGCCAGCAGTTACGGGGGGGAGCAGTACTTC,CASSYGGEQYF
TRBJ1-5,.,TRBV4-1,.,TGCGCCAGCAGCCAAGTTCTCAGGGGAAGCAATCAGCCCCAGCATTTT,CASSQVLRGSNQPQHF
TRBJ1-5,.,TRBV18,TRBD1,TGTGCCAGCTCAATGGACAGGTTCCAGCCCCAGCATTTT,CASSMDRFQPQHF
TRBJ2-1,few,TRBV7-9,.,TGTGCCAGCAGCTTAGACCGAGGGGCATCTTACAATGAGCAGTTCTTC,CASSLDRGASYNEQFF
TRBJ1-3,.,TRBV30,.,TGTGCCTGGAGTTTTGACTCTGGAAACACCATATATTTT,CAWSFDSGNTIYF
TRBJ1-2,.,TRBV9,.,TGTGCCAGCAGCGTAGCCGGTCAGAACTATGGCTACACCTTC,CASSVAGQNYGYTF
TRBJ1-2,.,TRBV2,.,TGTGCCAGCAGTGAACAGCTTTTCTATGGCTACACCTTC,CASSEQLFYGYTF
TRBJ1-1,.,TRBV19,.,TGTGCCAGTAGTGTGGGCTACACTGAAGCTTTCTTT,CASSVGYTEAFF
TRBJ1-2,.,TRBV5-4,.,TGTGCCAGCAGCTGGGATCTGAACTATGGCTACACCTTC,CASSWDLNYGYTF
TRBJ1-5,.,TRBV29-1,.,TGCAGCGCTCGGTTGGGAAATCAGCCCCAGCATTTT,CSARLGNQPQHF
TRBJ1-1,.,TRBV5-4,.,TGTGCCAGCAGCTGGGACGGTACTGAAGCTTTCTTT,CASSWDGTEAFF
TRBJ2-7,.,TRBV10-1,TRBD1,TGCGCCAGCAGTGGGCAGACAGGGGACGAGCAGTACTTC,CASSGQTGDEQYF
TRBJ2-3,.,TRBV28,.,TGTGCCAGCAACCCCATCGGGTCTATCACAGATACGCAGTATTTT,CASNPIGSITDTQYF
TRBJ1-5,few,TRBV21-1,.,TGTGCCAGCACCAGCGGGCAGTTCGGGCAGCCCCAGCATTTT,CASTSGQFGQPQHF
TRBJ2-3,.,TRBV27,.,TGTGCCAGCAGTCCTGGACGGGGTACGCAGTATTTT,CASSPGRGTQYF
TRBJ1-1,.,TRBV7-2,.,TGTGCCAGCAGCATAGAGGGAGGTTTCACTGAAGCTTTCTTT,CASSIEGGFTEAFF
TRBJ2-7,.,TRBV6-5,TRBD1,TGTGCCAGCAGGGGACAGGGGGGTGGGGAGCAGTACTTC,CASRGQGGGEQYF
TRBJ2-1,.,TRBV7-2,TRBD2,TGTGCCAGCAGCCCCGGGGGGGCTAACTACAATGAGCAGTTCTTC,CASSPGGANYNEQFF